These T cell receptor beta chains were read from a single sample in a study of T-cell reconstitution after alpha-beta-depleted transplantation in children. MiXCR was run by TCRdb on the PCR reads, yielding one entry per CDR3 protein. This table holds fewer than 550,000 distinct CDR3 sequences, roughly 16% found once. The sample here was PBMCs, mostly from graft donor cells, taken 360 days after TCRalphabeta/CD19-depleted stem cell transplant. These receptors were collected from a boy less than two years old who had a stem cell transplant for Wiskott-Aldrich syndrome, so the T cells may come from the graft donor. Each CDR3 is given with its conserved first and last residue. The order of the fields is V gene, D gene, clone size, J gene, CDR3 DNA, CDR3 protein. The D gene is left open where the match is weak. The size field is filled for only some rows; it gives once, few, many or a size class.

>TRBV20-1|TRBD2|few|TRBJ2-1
TGCAGTGCTAGAGTCCGACTAGCGGGAGGTCGGAGCCCCTACAATGAGCAGTTCTTC
CSARVRLAGGRSPYNEQFF
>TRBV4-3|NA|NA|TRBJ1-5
TGCGCCAGCAGCCAAGGGGTCTATCAGCCCCAGCATTTT
CASSQGVYQPQHF
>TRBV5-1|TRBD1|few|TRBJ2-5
TGCGCCAGCAGCTTGGGGTCCGGGACAGGGGTAATCCAAGAGACCCAGTACTTC
CASSLGSGTGVIQETQYF
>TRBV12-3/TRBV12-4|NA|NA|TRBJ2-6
TGTGCCAGCAGACCAATAATACTTGGGGCCAACGTCCTGACTTTC
CASRPIILGANVLTF
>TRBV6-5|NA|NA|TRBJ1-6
TGTGCCAGCAGTTACCCCTATCCGACAGAAAATTCACCCCTCCACTTT
CASSYPYPTENSPLHF
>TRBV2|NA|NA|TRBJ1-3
TGTGCCAGCAGTGTCGACGTTTATTCTGGAAACACCATATATTTT
CASSVDVYSGNTIYF
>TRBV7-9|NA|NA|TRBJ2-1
TGTGCCAGCAGCGCACCTCGGTCGCCCAATGAGCAGTTCTTC
CASSAPRSPNEQFF
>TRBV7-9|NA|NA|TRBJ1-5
TGTGCCAGCAGCTTAGCGAGTACTAGTCAGCCCCAGCATTTT
CASSLASTSQPQHF
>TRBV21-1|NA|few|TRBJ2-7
TGTGCCAGCAGCAAAGTACGTTCCGGGACGGGCTACGAGCAGTACTTC
CASSKVRSGTGYEQYF
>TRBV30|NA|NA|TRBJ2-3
TGTGCCTGGAGTGTACCGGGACCCAAGAGGGGTGATAGCACAGATACGCAGTATTTT
CAWSVPGPKRGDSTDTQYF
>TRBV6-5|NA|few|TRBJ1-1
TGTGCCAGCAGTTACGCGGTACTGAACACTGAAGCTTTCTTT
CASSYAVLNTEAFF
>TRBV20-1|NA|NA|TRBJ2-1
TGCAGTGCCTTCACTCGTTCCTACAATGAGCAGTTCTTC
CSAFTRSYNEQFF
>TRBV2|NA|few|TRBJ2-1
TGTGCCAGCAGTGTAGGAGGCCTCAGGGAGCAGTTCTTC
CASSVGGLREQFF
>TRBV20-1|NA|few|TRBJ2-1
TGCAGTGCTAGAGATCCCCGAGGAGACCTCTACAATGAGCAGTTCTTC
CSARDPRGDLYNEQFF
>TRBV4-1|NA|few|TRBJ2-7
TGCGCCAGCAGCCAAGATCTCGGCCAGCCCTACGAGCAGTACTTC
CASSQDLGQPYEQYF
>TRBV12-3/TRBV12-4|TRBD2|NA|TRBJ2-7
TGTGCCAGCAGTCGACTAGCCGGAGAGCAGTACTTC
CASSRLAGEQYF
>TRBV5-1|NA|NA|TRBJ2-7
TGCGCCAGCAGCTTGTGGGGCCAAGACTACGAGCAGTACTTC
CASSLWGQDYEQYF
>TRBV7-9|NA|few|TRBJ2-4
TGTGCCAGCAGCTGGAGCTCCGGCGTCAAAAACATTCAGTACTTC
CASSWSSGVKNIQYF
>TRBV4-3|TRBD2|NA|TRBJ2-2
TGCGCCAGCAGCCAGCCACAAGCACTAGCGGGAGGGCCGAACACCGGGGAGCTGTTTTTT
CASSQPQALAGGPNTGELFF
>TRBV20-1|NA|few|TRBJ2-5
TGCAGTGCTAGCCGGGGGGCGCAGGAGACCCAGTACTTC
CSASRGAQETQYF
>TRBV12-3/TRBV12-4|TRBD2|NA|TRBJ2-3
TGTGCCAGCATTAGAAGCGGGGGACCAGATACGCAGTATTTT
CASIRSGGPDTQYF
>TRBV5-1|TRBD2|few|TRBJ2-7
TGCGCCAGCAGCTTGGGCGGGGGGATCTACGAGCAGTACTTC
CASSLGGGIYEQYF
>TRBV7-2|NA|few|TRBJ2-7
TGTGCCAGCAGCTTTACCGCGAACTACGAGCAGTACTTC
CASSFTANYEQYF
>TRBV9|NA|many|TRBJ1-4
TGTGCCAGCAGCGTAGCACCGGGACGGAGTATCTCAAATGAAAAACTGTTTTTT
CASSVAPGRSISNEKLFF
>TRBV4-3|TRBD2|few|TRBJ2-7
TGCGCCAGCAGCCGCTCCATTAGCGGGAGTTCCTACGAGCAGTACTTC
CASSRSISGSSYEQYF
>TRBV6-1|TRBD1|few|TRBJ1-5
TGTGCCAGCGGACAGGTGAGCAATCAGCCCCAGCATTTT
CASGQVSNQPQHF
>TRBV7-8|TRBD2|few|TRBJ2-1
TGTGCCAGCAGCTTAGCGAAAGCGGGGGGGCGTGGACCCACTTACTTC
CASSLAKAGGRGPTYF
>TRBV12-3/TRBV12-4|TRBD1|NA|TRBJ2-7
TGTGCCAGCAGGCCAGACAGGGGATTGCACGAGCAGTACTTC
CASRPDRGLHEQYF
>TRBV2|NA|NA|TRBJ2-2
TGTGCCAGCAGTGAGAGGGTCGTCACCGGGGAGCTGTTTTTT
CASSERVVTGELFF
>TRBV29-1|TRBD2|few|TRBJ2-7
TGCAGCGTTGAAGCCCAGAGCGGGGGATACGAGCAGTACTTC
CSVEAQSGGYEQYF
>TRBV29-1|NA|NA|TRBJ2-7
TGCAGCGTTAAGTATAATGGCAGGATCTACGAGCAGTACTTC
CSVKYNGRIYEQYF
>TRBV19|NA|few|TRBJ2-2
TGTGCCCCCCCGGACAGTAACACCGGGGAGCTGTTTTTT
CAPPDSNTGELFF
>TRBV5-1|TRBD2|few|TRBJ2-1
TGCGCCAGCAGCCTAACGGGACTAGCGGTTTACAATGAGCAGTTCTTC
CASSLTGLAVYNEQFF
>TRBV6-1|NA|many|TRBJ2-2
TGTGCCAGCAGTGAAGACCGTATCACCGGGGAGCTGTTTTTT
CASSEDRITGELFF
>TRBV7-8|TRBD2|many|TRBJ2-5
TGTGCCAGCAGCTTAGCGAGACTAGCGGGAGCCTGGGAGACCCAGTACTTC
CASSLARLAGAWETQYF
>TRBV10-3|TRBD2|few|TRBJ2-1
TGTGCCATCAGTGAGTCGCGGGAGAATGAGCAGTTCTTC
CAISESRENEQFF
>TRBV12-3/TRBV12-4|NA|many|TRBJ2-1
TGTGCCAGCAGCCCTAGGGGGGAGCAGTTCTTC
CASSPRGEQFF
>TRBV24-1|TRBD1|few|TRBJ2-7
TGTGCCACCAGTTCCCTGGGAGCCGGGACAGGGCCTTCCTACGAGCAGTACTTC
CATSSLGAGTGPSYEQYF
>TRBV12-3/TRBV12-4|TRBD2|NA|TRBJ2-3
TGTGCCAGCAGTCCCGGACTAGCGGGAGGGCCGGCGCAGTATTTT
CASSPGLAGGPAQYF
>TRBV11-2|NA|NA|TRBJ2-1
TGTGCCAGCAGCTTAGTGTTCCAGGGTTCCAATGAGCAGTTCTTC
CASSLVFQGSNEQFF
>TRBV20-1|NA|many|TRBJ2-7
TGCAGTGCTCAAGCCTACGAGCAGTACTTC
CSAQAYEQYF
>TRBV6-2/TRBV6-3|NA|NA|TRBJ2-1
TGTGCCAGCAGCCATGACCGACCCTACAATGAGCAGTTCTTC
CASSHDRPYNEQFF
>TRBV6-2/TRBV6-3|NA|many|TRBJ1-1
TGTGCCAGCAGTACTCAACGGGACACTGAAGCTTTCTTT
CASSTQRDTEAFF
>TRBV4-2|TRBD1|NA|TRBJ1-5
TGTGCCAGCAGCCAGGGACAGGGGGCCGCCTTGGCCCAGCATTTT
CASSQGQGAALAQHF
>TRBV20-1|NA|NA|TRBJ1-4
TGCAGTGCTTTCGGGGAAAAACTGTTTTTT
CSAFGEKLFF
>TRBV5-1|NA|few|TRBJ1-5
TGCGCCAGCAGCCAGGGCGTCGGCAATCAGCCCCAGCATTTT
CASSQGVGNQPQHF
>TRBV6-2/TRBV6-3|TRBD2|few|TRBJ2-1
TGTGCCACCCAAAAAGTAGCGGGTTACAATGAGCAGTTCTTC
CATQKVAGYNEQFF
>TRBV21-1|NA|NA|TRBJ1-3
TGTGCCAGCAGCAAACAAGGGGAGCAACGAAACACCATATATTTT
CASSKQGEQRNTIYF
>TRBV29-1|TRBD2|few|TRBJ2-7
TGCAGCGTTACGAAGAGGTCGCTCCAAAGCGGGAACTCCTACGAGCAGTACTTC
CSVTKRSLQSGNSYEQYF
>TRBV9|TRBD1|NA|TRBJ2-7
TGTGCCAGCAGCGGACCCGTAGGGACAGGGTCCTACGAGCAGTACTTC
CASSGPVGTGSYEQYF
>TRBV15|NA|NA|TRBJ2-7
TGTGCCACCAGCAGAGAAAAGGGGTTCTACGAGCAGTACTTC
CATSREKGFYEQYF
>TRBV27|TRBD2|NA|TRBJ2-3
TGTGCCAGCAGTCTACTGGGCCCGGGACTAGCGGGGGGAGAAACAGATACGCAGTATTTT
CASSLLGPGLAGGETDTQYF
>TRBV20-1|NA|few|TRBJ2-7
TGCAGTGCTAGAGCTACAGGTAGCGACGAGCAGTACTTC
CSARATGSDEQYF
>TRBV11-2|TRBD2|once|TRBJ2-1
TGTGCCAGCAGCTTAGCCCCCCGGGGGGGGAATGAGCAGTTCTTC
CASSLAPRGGNEQFF
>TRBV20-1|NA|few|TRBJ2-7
TGCAGTGCTAGACAGGGATCCGACTACGAGCAGTACTTC
CSARQGSDYEQYF
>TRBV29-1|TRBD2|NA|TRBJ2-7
TGCAGCGTTGGGGGACTAGCTTCCTACGAGCAGTACTTC
CSVGGLASYEQYF
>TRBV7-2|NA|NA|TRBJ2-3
TGTGCCAGCAGCTCGGTATGGCCCGGGAGATGGGCAGATACGCAGTATTTT
CASSSVWPGRWADTQYF
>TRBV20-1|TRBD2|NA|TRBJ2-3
TGCAGTGGCGGCTTAGCGGGCCTTACAGATACGCAGTATTTT
CSGGLAGLTDTQYF
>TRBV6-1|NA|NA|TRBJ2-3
TGTGCCAGCAGCAATTACAGGGAAGCGGTGACAGATACGCAGTATTTT
CASSNYREAVTDTQYF